This TCR beta chain was observed in a study of T-cell reconstitution after alpha-beta-depleted transplantation in children. Using unique molecular identifiers, the investigators prepared the TCRbeta library. A single record per CDR3 protein comes from TCRdb applying MiXCR to the PCR reads. The table includes 45,000 to 55,000 distinct CDR3 sequences, more than 5% detected once. The junction had 11 bases not matched to a gene; V was cut back by 4 bases and J by 2 bases. There are 17 residues in the CDR3. The germline gives CDR1 SGHAT, CDR2 FQDESV (reference sequence). There are many counts of this clonotype.

The chain is built from TRBV11-1 and TRBJ2-1, with TRBD2 matching over 7 bases. The input for sequencing was PBMCs, mostly from graft donor cells, taken 60 days after TCRalphabeta/CD19-depleted stem cell transplant. This clonotype was obtained from a female patient between 2 and 15 years old who had a stem cell transplant for aplastic anemia, so the T cells may come from the graft donor. CDR3: CASSSLAGVGAYNEQFF. The CDR3 DNA follows: TGTGCCAGCAGCTCGTTAGCGGGTGTGGGGGCCTACAATGAGCAGTTCTTC.